These 23 T cell receptor beta chains originate from one sample sequenced in a study of regulatory T cells (dated by TCRdb to between 2018 and 2020). Summary of the overall study and its limitations: Enrichment for hydrophobic residues at CDR3 positions 6 and 7 was found in conventional CD4+ T cells from CD3G-deficient patients, suggesting more self-reactive specificities.

To prepare the library, the immunoSEQ multiplex PCR assay was applied. The multiplex PCR used 52 forward TRBV primers and 13 reverse TRBJ primers, with assay-based and computational corrections for amplification bias. This is the immuneACCESS table as TCRdb keeps it, with only in-frame sequences that have V and J called. A part of the clones is gone; compared with another copy, unresolved V genes explain less than half, and the rest is unexplained. Counted in this sample were approximately 29,000 clones; more than 85% of them appeared once. The ten largest clonotypes hold over 0.8% of the sample. For these TCRs, the target antigens are not known. Source material: conventional CD4+ T cells sorted from blood. Every receptor here comes from a child aged 2 to 10 with CD3G deficiency.

This chain links TRBV5-1 with TRBJ2-5, with D perhaps TRBD1 (5 bases). Germline V lookup: CDR1 SGHRS, CDR2 YFSETQ. V lost 2 bases, J lost 1 base, and 12 bases lay in between. The CDR3 is made up of 15 amino acids. The CDR3 is CASSLGSTVQETQYF. CDR3 DNA: TGCGCCAGCAGCTTAGGGTCGACAGTCCAAGAGACCCAGTACTTC.

CDR3 nucleotides: TGTGCCAGCGGGCGGATGACACATGAAAAACTGTTTTTT. Its translation is CASGRMTHEKLFF. This chain joins TRBV28 and TRBJ1-4, with no clear D. Germline loops: CDR1 MDHEN, CDR2 SYDVKM. The CDR3 covers 13 residues. Trimming took 8 bases from V and 6 from J, leaving 13 bases between them.

The CDR3 bases are TGTGCCAGCCGAACCCATGCGGGGGGGGCAGGTGGCTACACCTTC. This encodes CASRTHAGGAGGYTF. This chain links TRBV28 with TRBJ1-2; the D gene is possibly TRBD1 (6 bases). Germline V gene lookup returns CDR1 MDHEN and CDR2 SYDVKM. This CDR3 has 15 residues. V lost 8 bases and J lost 7, with 23 bases in between.

V gene TRBV6-1 combines with J gene TRBJ1-1; D uncertain. In germline, CDR1 is MNHNS, CDR2 SASEGT. Trimming stripped 3 bases from V and 1 base from J, with 9 bases between. The CDR3 totals 14 residues. The DNA for the CDR3 is TGTGCCAGCAGTGAGTTTGGTGGGAACACTGAAGCTTTCTTT. It specifies CASSEFGGNTEAFF.

J is TRBJ1-2 and V is TRBV4-1; D uncertain. This CDR3 has 15 residues. Germline loops: CDR1 MGHRA, CDR2 YSYEKL. V was shortened by 0 bases and J by 0 bases, with 8 bases between the two germline ends. CDR3 coding DNA: TGCGCCAGCAGCCAAGAGGGCAGGTCTAACTATGGCTACACCTTC. It is translated as CASSQEGRSNYGYTF.

The V gene is TRBV28, the J gene TRBJ2-6; no reliable D call. The ends were cut back, 2 bases at V and 0 bases at J, with 5 bases in the middle. This CDR3 contains 15 residues. Germline-derived CDR1 and CDR2 are MDHEN and SYDVKM. CDR3 nucleotides: TGTGCCAGCAGTTTACCCGGCTCTGGGGCCAACGTCCTGACTTTC. Translating gives CASSLPGSGANVLTF.

The CDR3 nucleotides are TGTGCCAGCAGGCCGACTAGCCAGGGAGGCGAGCAGTACTTC. It codes for CASRPTSQGGEQYF. The chain couples TRBV28 to TRBJ2-7, with 7 bases identical to TRBD2. The junction had 11 bases not matched to a gene; V was cut back by 6 bases and J by 6 bases. Germline V lookup: CDR1 MDHEN, CDR2 SYDVKM. The CDR3 extends over 14 amino acids.

The chain recombines TRBV6-6 with TRBJ2-7, with D unclear. Germline V gene sequence: CDR1 MNHNY, CDR2 SVGAGI (reference sequence). This CDR3 contains 14 residues. V was cut by 0 bases and J by 0 bases, with 6 bases left in between. The CDR3 region is CASSYSTSSYEQYF. The DNA for the CDR3 is TGTGCCAGCAGTTACTCGACGAGCTCCTACGAGCAGTACTTC.

The chain employs TRBV5-1 and TRBJ2-1, with 9 bases identical to TRBD1. The CDR3 runs 17 residues. Looked up from germline, CDR1 is SGHRS and CDR2 is YFSETQ. The J segment lost 3 bases and the V segment lost 4 bases, leaving 11 bases of the junction unmatched. CDR3 DNA sequence: TGCGCCAGCAGCCCCGGGACAGGGAAGGAATACTACAATGAGCAGTTCTTC. Translated: CASSPGTGKEYYNEQFF. Full variable domain (outside the CDR3, taken from reference TRBV5-1 and TRBJ2-1): KAGVTQTPRYLIKTRGQQVTLSCSPISGHRSVSWYQQTPGQGLQFLFEYFSETQRNKGNFPGRFSGRQFSNSRSEMNVSTLELGDSALYLCASSPGTGKEYYNEQFFGPGTRLTVL.

V is TRBV6-1 and J is TRBJ2-4; D unclear. CDR1 is MNHNS, CDR2 SASEGT, per germline. The CDR3 is 15 amino acids. Trimming cost V 6 bases and J 1 base, with 13 bases left between them. CDR3 DNA sequence: TGTGCCAGCAGAACGGATTTGAGGGCCAAAAACATTCAGTACTTC. It specifies CASRTDLRAKNIQYF.

The chain employs TRBV28 and TRBJ1-1, with 8 bases matching TRBD1. V dropped 6 bases and J dropped 1; count of bases not matched to a gene: 7. This CDR3 has 15 residues. The germline V gene has CDR1 MDHEN and CDR2 SYDVKM. CDR3 sequence reads: CASRETGTGNTEAFF. CDR3 nucleotides: TGTGCCAGCAGGGAGACCGGGACAGGGAACACTGAAGCTTTCTTT.

This clone has more than one count but fewer than ten. J is TRBJ2-7 and V is TRBV28, with a possible D match to TRBD1 (5 bases). This CDR3 is built from 13 residues. Trimming left V 8 bases short and J 1 base short, with 12 bases between. Germline V gene data show CDR1 as MDHEN and CDR2 as SYDVKM. The CDR3 sequence is CASSTDGSYEQYF. The CDR3, as DNA: TGTGCCAGCTCGACAGATGGTTCCTACGAGCAGTACTTC.

This clone has only one observation. This chain connects TRBV28 to TRBJ2-5; TRBD1 matches at 11 bases. The DNA matches TRBJ2-7 better at its end, which makes the J call doubtful. This CDR3 has 15 residues. Germline V gene sequence: CDR1 MDHEN, CDR2 SYDVKM. The CDR3 is CASKKGTGGNDEQYF. In nucleotides, the CDR3 is TGTGCCAGCAAAAAAGGGACAGGGGGTAACGACGAGCAGTACTTC.

The V gene is TRBV10-3, the J gene TRBJ2-3; TRBD2 is a possible D gene (5 bases). This CDR3 spans 12 amino acids. The ends were cut back, 2 bases at V and 7 bases at J, with 7 bases in the middle. Looked up from germline, CDR1 is ENHRY and CDR2 is SYGVKD. The CDR3 nucleotides read TGTGCCATCAGTGAGGGGAGTTATACGCAGTATTTT. Translated, it gives CAISEGSYTQYF.

The CDR3 protein is CASSKEALAGGYEQYF. DNA of the CDR3: TGTGCCAGCAGCAAAGAGGCCCTAGCGGGAGGGTACGAGCAGTACTTC. V gene TRBV21-1 combines with J gene TRBJ2-7; the table's TRBD2 call for D was not verified on the DNA. TRBV21-1 is marked as a pseudogene. This CDR3 has 16 residues.

This chain connects TRBV19 to TRBJ2-1, with 7 bases lining up with TRBD1. V dropped 6 bases and J dropped 4; count of bases not matched to a gene: 9. The germline V gene encodes CDR1 LNHDA and CDR2 SQIVND (reference sequence). The CDR3 loop spans 15 amino acids. CDR3 residues: CASSETGNLYNEQFF. The CDR3 DNA reads as TGTGCCAGTAGCGAGACAGGGAACCTATACAATGAGCAGTTCTTC.

The rearrangement joins TRBV7-9 to TRBJ2-5; D gene ambiguous. From germline, CDR1 is SEHNR and CDR2 FQNEAQ (reference sequence). V was trimmed by 3 bases and J by 5 bases, leaving 13 bases between them. CDR3 length: 14 residues. CDR3 sequence: CASSLSGSGETQYF. CDR3 nucleotide sequence: TGTGCCAGCAGCTTGAGTGGCAGTGGGGAGACCCAGTACTTC.

CDR3 loop: CASSFMTGVGSADTQYF. DNA of the CDR3: TGTGCCAGCAGTTTTATGACGGGGGTTGGGTCGGCAGATACGCAGTATTTT. The chain couples TRBV28 to TRBJ2-3; TRBD2 might be the D (6 bases). Trimming removed 3 bases from V and 4 bases from J, with 20 bases in between. In germline, CDR1 is MDHEN, CDR2 SYDVKM. CDR3 length equals 17 residues.

This clone has a single count. The chain has TRBV7-9 and TRBJ2-3; D ambiguous. The CDR3 is made up of 13 amino acids. Trimming removed 3 bases at V and 9 bases at J, with 13 bases between. Germline values: CDR1 SEHNR, CDR2 FQNEAQ (reference sequence). The CDR3 bases are TGTGCCAGCAGCTTCACCGAGGATGGAACGCAGTATTTT. It encodes CASSFTEDGTQYF.

This chain uses TRBV5-1 with TRBJ2-3; 13 bases match TRBD2. CDR3 length equals 17 residues. Germline V gene data show CDR1 as SGHRS and CDR2 as YFSETQ. The V segment lost 4 bases and the J segment 2 bases; nucleotides outside the gene matches: 7. DNA for the CDR3: TGCGCCAGCAGCATCGGACTAGCGGGAGACTTCACAGATACGCAGTATTTT. It yields the protein CASSIGLAGDFTDTQYF.

The chain carries TRBV10-3 and TRBJ2-7; 11 bases map to TRBD1. The J segment lost 5 bases and the V segment lost 2 bases, leaving 8 bases of the junction unmatched. The CDR3 totals 16 residues. Per the germline V gene, CDR1 is ENHRY and CDR2 is SYGVKD. The CDR3 sequence: CAISERIGQGANEQYF. CDR3 DNA sequence: TGTGCCATCAGTGAGCGGATTGGACAGGGGGCTAACGAGCAGTACTTC.

The chain links TRBV19 to TRBJ2-6; D is uncertain. The CDR3 is 15 amino acids. The germline V and J ends were trimmed by 2 bases and 0 bases, with 5 bases remaining between them. Germline CDR1 and CDR2: LNHDA and SQIVND (reference sequence). For the CDR3, the DNA is TGTGCCAGTAGTATAACGACCTCTGGGGCCAACGTCCTGACTTTC. It yields the protein CASSITTSGANVLTF. Together with reference TRBV19 and TRBJ2-6, the CDR3 gives the full variable domain: DGGITQSPKYLFRKEGQNVTLSCEQNLNHDAMYWYRQDPGQGLRLIYYSQIVNDFQKGDIAEGYSVSREKKESFPLTVTSAQKNPTAFYLCASSITTSGANVLTFGAGSRLTVL.

Only one count was recorded for this clone. The DNA for the CDR3 is TGTGCCAGCAGTGTATCGATAGATACGCAGTATTTT. Translation gives CASSVSIDTQYF. This rearrangement joins TRBV6-6 to TRBJ2-3; D is undetermined. V gave up 5 bases and J gave up 5 bases, with 8 bases separating them. Germline CDR1 MNHNY, CDR2 SVGAGI (reference sequence). CDR3 length: 12 amino acids.